Below are 5 T cell receptor beta chains sequenced from a single sample in a study of T-cell memory formation after mild COVID-19 (dated by TCRdb to about 2021). Receptors were amplified or captured by 5' RACE. TCRdb lists the instrument as Illumina NovaSeq 6000. TCRdb reran the public reads through fastp at Q25 and MiXCR, keeping productive beta chains. Each CDR3 protein appears once, grouped with its most common genes and DNA. This sample gives tens of thousands of distinct CDR3 sequences in total; around a fifth of them show up just once. The top ten hold 1.5% of the sample. Material for sequencing was PBMCs or a T cell subset sorted from them (not recorded which). These receptors all stem from an adult who had mild COVID-19 (a few samples of this study predate the infection). The sample titles of this study are shuffled in the database, so cell type and time point are left out.

This clonotype was detected many times. This sequence joins TRBV7-9 and TRBJ2-7; TRBD1 aligns across 10 bases. This CDR3 contains 15 residues. From germline, CDR1 is SEHNR and CDR2 FQNEAQ (reference sequence). V shed 3 bases and J 4 bases; nucleotides not matched to a gene: 6. The CDR3, as DNA: TGTGCCAGCAGCTTTGGGGACAGGGGATCGTACGAGCAGTACTTC. This translates into CASSFGDRGSYEQYF.

The table lists this clonotype with many counts. The chain employs TRBV25-1 and TRBJ1-1, with D possibly matching TRBD1 (5 bases). Germline V gives CDR1 MGHDK, CDR2 SYGVNS. The CDR3 runs 15 residues. The V and J ends lost 5 bases and 0 bases respectively, with 13 bases between them. The CDR3: CASSPLRGLNTEAFF. CDR3 DNA: TGTGCCAGCAGTCCCCTGAGGGGCTTGAACACTGAAGCTTTCTTT.

In this sample, this clonotype turned up many times. The rearrangement joins TRBV4-2 to TRBJ2-1; D remains ambiguous. Germline loops: CDR1 LGHNA, CDR2 YNFKEQ. Trimming stripped 1 base from V and 6 bases from J, with 7 bases between. The CDR3 runs to 13 residues. Here the CDR3 reads CASSQAQGNEQFF. CDR3 nucleotides: TGTGCCAGCAGCCAAGCTCAAGGCAATGAGCAGTTCTTC.

This clonotype occurred many times. The chain carries TRBV9 and TRBJ2-1; 9 bases fit TRBD2. Looked up from germline, CDR1 is SGDLS and CDR2 is YYNGEE. The junction had 8 bases not matched to a gene; V was cut back by 3 bases and J by 7 bases. CDR3 length: 15 residues. In DNA, the CDR3 is TGTGCCAGCAGCGGTAGCGGGAGAAAGGGGAATGAGCAGTTCTTC. Its translation: CASSGSGRKGNEQFF.

This clonotype was seen a few times. The chain uses TRBV20-1 and TRBJ1-4, with D possibly TRBD1 on 5 matching bases. Germline lookup yields CDR1 DFQATT and CDR2 SNEGSKA (reference sequence). The CDR3 extends over 15 amino acids. Trimming took off 3 bases at V and 2 bases at J, with 13 bases between the two ends. The CDR3 loop is CSASLPGVTNEKLFF. The CDR3, as DNA: TGCAGTGCTAGCCTACCGGGGGTCACTAATGAAAAACTGTTTTTT.